These 14 T cell receptor beta chains share one sample of origin, sequenced in a study of blood T cell repertoires in COVID-19. Clones were read by immunoSEQ multiplex PCR, and TCRdb kept only the in-frame ones, dropping some. In the table there are a few hundred thousand clones, approximately 85% of which are singletons. The sequencing input was peripheral blood. The source of these receptors is a human donor with COVID-19, enrolled during active disease. The donor label of this sample is uncertain.

The chain is built from TRBV7-8 and TRBJ2-3, with 7 bases aligning to TRBD2. Germline CDR1 is SGHVS and CDR2 is FQNEAQ. The CDR3 has 15 amino acids. V shed 5 bases, J shed 0 bases, and the junction held 5 bases outside the gene matches. CDR3 sequence: CASSPSGISTDTQYF. Written as DNA, the CDR3 is TGTGCCAGCAGCCCTAGCGGAATTAGCACAGATACGCAGTATTTT.

V and J are TRBV19 and TRBJ1-2; the match to TRBD1 covers 8 bases. J gave up 3 bases and V 5 bases, and 11 bases lay outside the gene matches. Looked up from germline, CDR1 is LNHDA and CDR2 is SQIVND (reference sequence). There are 16 residues in the CDR3. CDR3 DNA: TGTGCCAGTAGTTCGCCGACAGGGGTCTCTGACTATGGCTACACCTTC. Amino acids: CASSSPTGVSDYGYTF.

The rearrangement links TRBV19 to TRBJ2-5; a weak D match, TRBD1 (7 bases). Trimming removed 1 base at V and 2 bases at J, with 14 bases between. The CDR3 spans 16 residues. CDR1 is LNHDA and CDR2 is SQIVND in the germline V gene (reference sequence). In DNA, the CDR3 is TGTGCCAGTAGTATAGGGCCAGGGGGGAGTCAAGAGACCCAGTACTTC. Protein sequence: CASSIGPGGSQETQYF.

V gene TRBV28 combines with J gene TRBJ1-1; 8 bases agree with TRBD1. Germline trimming cut 6 bases from V and 1 base from J; bases unmatched to any gene: 4. The germline gives CDR1 MDHEN, CDR2 SYDVKM. The CDR3 is 14 residues long. CDR3 protein: CASRLGQANTEAFF. CDR3 nucleotide sequence: TGTGCCAGCAGATTGGGACAGGCGAACACTGAAGCTTTCTTT. Variable domain in full (rest from reference TRBV28 and TRBJ1-1): DVKVTQSSRYLVKRTGEKVFLECVQDMDHENMFWYRQDPGLGLRLIYFSYDVKMKEKGDIPEGYSVSREKKERFSLILESASTNQTSMYLCASRLGQANTEAFFGQGTRLTVV.

The genes are TRBV10-3 and TRBJ2-1; possible D gene TRBD2, 6 bases. The germline CDR1 and CDR2 sequences are ENHRY and SYGVKD. The V end was cut by 6 bases, the J end by 4 bases, with 13 bases between. The CDR3 consists of 14 residues. The CDR3 sequence is CAIRKEGPYNEQFF. CDR3 DNA sequence: TGTGCCATCAGAAAGGAGGGGCCTTACAATGAGCAGTTCTTC.

The CDR3, as DNA: TGTGCCAGCAGCCCCCTAGAAGCTCCACCCCTCCACTTT. This codes for CASSPLEAPPLHF. The V and J genes are TRBV3-1 (or the pseudogene TRBV3-2) and TRBJ1-6; no reliable D call. Germline V lookup: CDR1 LGHDT, CDR2 YNNKEL (reference sequence). The CDR3 extends over 13 amino acids. Deletions cut 4 bases from V and 11 bases from J, with 12 bases between.

This chain uses TRBV5-1 with TRBJ2-2; 7 nucleotides agree with TRBD2. V was pared by 1 base and J by 3 bases, with 6 bases of the junction left unmatched. The CDR3 contains 16 residues. Per germline, CDR1 SGHRS and CDR2 YFSETQ. The CDR3 sequence is CASSLKGGGDTGELFF. DNA of the CDR3: TGCGCCAGCAGCTTGAAGGGCGGGGGTGACACCGGGGAGCTGTTTTTT. The whole variable domain, filled in from reference TRBV5-1 and TRBJ2-2, reads KAGVTQTPRYLIKTRGQQVTLSCSPISGHRSVSWYQQTPGQGLQFLFEYFSETQRNKGNFPGRFSGRQFSNSRSEMNVSTLELGDSALYLCASSLKGGGDTGELFFGEGSRLTVL.

The V gene is TRBV7-2, the J gene TRBJ2-3; D unresolved. The germline V and J ends were trimmed by 6 bases and 4 bases, with 11 bases remaining between them. The CDR3 contains 13 residues. Germline assignment: CDR1 SGHTA and CDR2 FQGNSA. The CDR3 DNA follows: TGTGCCAGCAGACCTATGGGCCCAGATACGCAGTATTTT. Translated: CASRPMGPDTQYF.

A single count supports this clone. J is TRBJ1-5 and V is TRBV6-6; tentatively, D is TRBD1 (6 bases). CDR3 length: 16 amino acids. V lost 4 bases to trimming and J lost 5 bases, with 18 bases between them. CDR1 MNHNY and CDR2 SVGAGI come from the germline V gene (reference sequence). Here the CDR3 reads CASSSGTFQLYQPQHF. The CDR3 DNA is TGTGCCAGCAGTTCTGGGACATTCCAACTATATCAGCCCCAGCATTTT.

This clone turned up a few times. The chain recombines TRBV3-1 (or the pseudogene TRBV3-2) with TRBJ2-2, with 12 bases aligning to TRBD2. The CDR3 is 17 amino acids. Trimming cost V 5 bases and J 1 base; bases outside gene matches: 5. Germline values: CDR1 LGHDT, CDR2 YNNKEL (reference sequence). The CDR3 sequence: CASSSPTSGRNTGELFF. CDR3 bases: TGTGCCAGCAGCTCCCCGACTAGCGGGAGGAACACCGGGGAGCTGTTTTTT.

The V and J genes are TRBV7-2 and TRBJ1-5; the D gene is possibly TRBD1 (5 bases). Germline V CDR1 and CDR2: SGHTA, FQGNSA. Deletions cut 5 bases from V and 3 bases from J, with 14 bases between. This CDR3 is built from 15 residues. The CDR3 loop is CASSKMWGDNQPQHF. CDR3 nucleotide sequence: TGTGCCAGCAGCAAGATGTGGGGGGACAATCAGCCCCAGCATTTT.

This chain connects TRBV6-5 to TRBJ2-7; 10 nucleotides align to TRBD1. Germline CDR1 and CDR2: MNHEY and SVGAGI. The CDR3 runs 14 residues. Losses at the gene ends were 5 bases for V and 6 bases for J; bases not matched to a gene: 7. CDR3 DNA sequence: TGTGCCAGCAGTCTGACAGGGGGCGTCGGCGAGCAGTACTTC. It specifies CASSLTGGVGEQYF.

This chain connects TRBV6-4 to TRBJ1-6, with 8 bases aligning to TRBD1. The trim removed 5 bases at V and 2 bases at J, leaving 2 bases unmatched. The germline gives CDR1 MRHNA, CDR2 SNTAGT. The CDR3 is 15 residues long. The CDR3 DNA reads as TGTGCCAGCAGTCAGGGGGCCCCCTATAATTCACCCCTCCACTTT. It codes for CASSQGAPYNSPLHF.

The chain is built from TRBV5-4 and TRBJ1-6, with TRBD1 matching over 7 bases. V dropped 4 bases and J dropped 7; count of bases not matched to a gene: 8. Germline-derived CDR1 and CDR2 are SGHNT and YYREEE (reference sequence). The CDR3 runs to 15 residues. CDR3 DNA sequence: TGTGCCAGCAGCCCGCGGGACAGTTTGAATTCACCCCTCCACTTT. It is translated as CASSPRDSLNSPLHF.